These 10 T cell receptor beta chains were sequenced from one sample in a study of regulatory T cells in long-lasting Graves disease. This sample's time point: persistent/refractory GD, antithyroid drugs over 5 years with positive TRAb. PBMC RNA was the source of the TCR library. The TCR beta library used iRepertoire HTBI primers with Arm-PCR amplification of CDR3. TCRdb called the multiplex PCR reads again in MiXCR, with one record for every CDR3 protein. The repertoire holds around 400,000 distinct CDR3 sequences, with roughly 24% as singletons. Sequences were derived from peripheral blood mononuclear cells (PBMCs), sampled when the disease was refractory, from a patient treated with antithyroid drugs. The receptors originated from a woman between 35 and 50 years old with Graves disease.

A remark on this clonotype: A read error may produce the germline difference seen at one junction end. The DNA for the CDR3 is TGCACCAGCAGCCCGACAGGGGAACGAATGACTGAAGCTTTCTTT. The encoded protein is CTSSPTGERMTEAFF. This chain uses TRBV4-1 with TRBJ1-1, with 8 bases matching TRBD1. CDR1 is MGHRA, CDR2 YSYEKL, per germline. This CDR3 region has 15 residues.

This clonotype has a count of ten or more. The rearrangement joins TRBV7-2 to TRBJ2-7; 8 bases align to TRBD2. CDR3 size: 14 residues. Trimming took 1 base from V and 4 from J; bases not matched to a gene: 3. The V gene's germline CDR1 is SGHTA and CDR2 FQGNSA. In DNA form, the CDR3 reads TGTGCCAGCAGCTTAGTTACTAGCGGATACGAGCAGTACTTC. This gives the protein CASSLVTSGYEQYF.

About this clonotype itself: It may be a read error: a sequence one base away is much more abundant. This sequence joins TRBV30 and TRBJ2-5, with D possibly matching TRBD2 (6 bases). Germline CDR1 reads GTSNPN; CDR2 reads SVGIG (reference sequence). Trimming shortened V by 5 bases and J by 7 bases, and 14 bases separated the two germline ends. The CDR3 has 12 amino acids. CDR3 sequence: CAWGSGAGTQYF. The CDR3 DNA is TGTGCCTGGGGCTCGGGAGCGGGGACCCAGTACTTC.

The gene calls are TRBV12-3 or TRBV12-4 and TRBJ1-1; D is possibly TRBD1 (5 bases). The CDR3 extends over 14 amino acids. V was pared by 3 bases and J by 2 bases, with 10 bases between. This chain's CDR3 is CASSFEQVNTEAFF. CDR3 DNA sequence: TGTGCCAGCAGTTTTGAACAGGTTAACACTGAAGCTTTCTTT.

This clonotype was seen a few times. J is TRBJ1-4 and V is TRBV7-9; D gene ambiguous. From germline, CDR1 is SEHNR and CDR2 FQNEAQ (reference sequence). Trimming took off 3 bases at V and 8 bases at J, with 10 bases between the two ends. The CDR3 totals 13 residues. The CDR3 region is CASSFSEFEKLFF. The CDR3 nucleotides are TGTGCCAGCAGCTTTAGTGAATTCGAAAAACTGTTTTTT.

This clonotype was found a few times. The chain couples TRBV27 to TRBJ2-7; 8 bases are shared with TRBD2. Germline-derived CDR1 and CDR2 are MNHEY and SMNVEV (reference sequence). V shed 4 bases, J shed 3 bases, and the junction held 8 bases outside the gene matches. The CDR3 extends over 15 amino acids. CDR3 sequence: CASSWGSGANYEQYF. The CDR3 nucleotides read TGTGCCAGCAGTTGGGGTAGCGGGGCCAACTACGAGCAGTACTTC.

This chain links TRBV6-5 with TRBJ2-5; D ambiguous. The germline V gene encodes CDR1 MNHEY and CDR2 SVGAGI. This CDR3 is built from 14 residues. The germline V and J ends were trimmed by 2 bases and 2 bases, with 9 bases remaining between them. CDR3 nucleotide sequence: TGTGCCAGCAGTTACCAGTTCCCTCAAGAGACCCAGTACTTC. It encodes CASSYQFPQETQYF.

The chain combines TRBV20-1 with TRBJ2-7; the D call may be TRBD1 or TRBD2 (5 bases each). CDR3 size: 13 residues. V gave up 3 bases and J gave up 2 bases, with 11 bases separating them. Per the germline V gene, CDR1 is DFQATT and CDR2 is SNEGSKA (reference sequence). The CDR3 DNA reads TGCAGTGCTAGGATGGGGGAACCCTACGAGCAGTACTTC. Its protein is CSARMGEPYEQYF.

This clonotype occurred many times. The CDR3 nucleotides are TGTGCCAGCAGTTTATCGAGGGTTTTGGGCTACGAGCAGTACTTC. Amino acid sequence: CASSLSRVLGYEQYF. The V and J genes are TRBV27 and TRBJ2-7; D is perhaps TRBD2 (5 bases). V lost 0 bases, J lost 3 bases, and 12 bases lay in between. The CDR3 is 15 amino acids. Germline CDR1 MNHEY, CDR2 SMNVEV (reference sequence).

The chain employs TRBV2 and TRBJ2-5, with TRBD1 identical over 9 bases. The end of the DNA fits TRBJ2-1 better, so the J call may be wrong. The CDR3 consists of 13 residues. The germline V gene encodes CDR1 SNHLY and CDR2 FYNNEI. The CDR3 sequence: CASGGQGAGEQFF. DNA for the CDR3: TGTGCCAGCGGGGGACAGGGAGCAGGGGAGCAGTTCTTC.